This TCR beta chain emerged from a study of cytomegalovirus exposure and HLA in healthy donors. Germline V gene lookup returns CDR1 LNHDA and CDR2 SQIVND (reference sequence). The CDR3 is 15 residues long. V was trimmed by 3 bases and J by 1 base, leaving 13 bases between them. Primers for the PCR totalled 60 Vbeta and 13 Jbeta. Profiled with immunoSEQ multiplex PCR; TCRdb holds only in-frame clones, not every one. This table has 100,000 or so clones, around three quarters appearing once. The sample taken for sequencing was PBMCs. The TCR comes from a woman in her thirties or forties in good health and CMV-seropositive. V usage is TRBV19 and J usage is TRBJ2-7; D is perhaps TRBD1 (6 bases). For the CDR3, the DNA is TGTGCCAGTAGTATCGGGCAGGGGATATCCTACGAGCAGTACTTC. Protein sequence: CASSIGQGISYEQYF.